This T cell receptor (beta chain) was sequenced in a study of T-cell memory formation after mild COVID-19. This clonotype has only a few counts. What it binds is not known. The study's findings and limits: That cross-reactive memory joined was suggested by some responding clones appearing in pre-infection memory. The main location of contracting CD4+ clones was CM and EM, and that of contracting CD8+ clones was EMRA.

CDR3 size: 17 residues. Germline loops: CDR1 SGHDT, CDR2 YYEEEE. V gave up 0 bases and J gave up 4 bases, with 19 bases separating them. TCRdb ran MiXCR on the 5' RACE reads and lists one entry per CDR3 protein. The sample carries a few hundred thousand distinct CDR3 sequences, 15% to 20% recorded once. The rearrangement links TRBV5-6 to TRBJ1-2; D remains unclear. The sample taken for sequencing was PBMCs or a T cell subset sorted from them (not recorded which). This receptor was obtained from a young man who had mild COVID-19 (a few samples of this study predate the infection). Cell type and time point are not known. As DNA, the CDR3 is TGTGCCAGCAGCTTGGAGATTGGGCCAGGCTATACCTATGGCTACACCTTC. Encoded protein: CASSLEIGPGYTYGYTF.